The 4 T cell receptor beta chains below were found in one sample sequenced in a study of cytomegalovirus exposure and HLA in healthy donors. The PCR used 60 Vbeta and 13 Jbeta primers. Some clones are missing from TCRdb's copy, which holds only in-frame ones; the method was immunoSEQ multiplex PCR. The sample includes about 120,000 clones, around three quarters of them seen just once. Sequenced material: PBMCs. These receptors were obtained from a man younger than 40 in good health and CMV-seronegative.

The rearrangement joins TRBV27 to TRBJ2-7, with D tentatively TRBD1 (6 bases). Germline V gene data show CDR1 as MNHEY and CDR2 as SMNVEV (reference sequence). The CDR3 length is 17 residues. Deletions cut 1 base from V and 2 bases from J, with 18 bases between. This chain's CDR3 is CASSLWARRDNTYEQYF. CDR3 in DNA: TGTGCCAGCAGTTTATGGGCCCGTCGGGACAACACCTACGAGCAGTACTTC.

The genes are TRBV6-5 and TRBJ2-1; no definite D call. From germline, CDR1 is MNHEY and CDR2 SVGAGI. The V and J ends lost 7 bases and 6 bases respectively, with 7 bases between them. There are 11 residues in the CDR3. Written as DNA, the CDR3 is TGTGCCAGCACCCGCGGCAATGAGCAGTTCTTC. It encodes CASTRGNEQFF.

The chain has TRBV30 and TRBJ2-3, with D perhaps TRBD1 (5 bases). Germline CDR1 is GTSNPN and CDR2 is SVGIG (reference sequence). The CDR3 runs 14 residues. V gave up 6 bases and J gave up 4 bases, with 17 bases separating them. CDR3: CACPKQGASDTQYF. DNA for the CDR3: TGTGCCTGCCCGAAGCAGGGTGCATCAGATACGCAGTATTTT.

DNA of the CDR3: TGTGCCATCAGTGAGCTGGCGGGAGGAGCGGTGAATGAGCAGTTCTTC. It encodes CAISELAGGAVNEQFF. The genes are TRBV10-3 and TRBJ2-1; the match to TRBD2 covers 8 bases. This CDR3 comprises 16 residues. Trimming at V came to 2 bases and at J to 7 bases, leaving 10 bases not matched to a gene. Germline V gene lookup returns CDR1 ENHRY and CDR2 SYGVKD.